Listed below are T cell receptor beta chains from one sample, sequenced in a study of blood T cell repertoires in COVID-19. The data were produced by immunoSEQ multiplex PCR, yet TCRdb's version contains in-frame clones alone and is incomplete. The table has tens of thousands of clones, about 84% seen once. Sequencing was done on a sample of peripheral blood. These receptors were collected from a woman in her 70s with acute or convalescent COVID-19. The CDR3 runs from the conserved cysteine through the conserved F or W. D genes are given only for firm matches. Some rows have no size entry. The others give once, few or many, or a class for an expanded clone.

clone_size j_call v_call cdr3_length d_call cdr3_nt cdr3_aa
NA TRBJ2-1 TRBV6-6 20 TRBD2 TGTGCCAGCAGTCCCTCCGGGACTAGCGGGGCCCATACCTACTACAATGAGCAGTTCTTC CASSPSGTSGAHTYYNEQFF
NA TRBJ1-1 TRBV27 16 NA TGTGCCAGCAGTTTAGCAGGGGCAAGGCGGGACACTGAAGCTTTCTTT CASSLAGARRDTEAFF
NA TRBJ2-5 TRBV19 15 NA TGTGCCAGTAGTACCCAGGACTTAGCCGGGGAGACCCAGTACTTC CASSTQDLAGETQYF
NA TRBJ2-1 TRBV7-9 13 NA TGTGCCAGCAGCCCGGACAGAAACAATGAGCAGTTCTTC CASSPDRNNEQFF
few TRBJ1-6 TRBV9 15 NA TGTGCCAGCAGCCCCTTCGGGGTGGATAATTCACCCCTCCACTTT CASSPFGVDNSPLHF
NA TRBJ1-6 TRBV9 14 NA TGTGCCAGCAGCGCGGGACAAATTTACTCGCCCCTCCACTTT CASSAGQIYSPLHF
NA TRBJ2-3 TRBV7-2 17 TRBD2 TGTGCCAGCAGCTCCAGACTAGCGGGAGCTGGCACAGATACGCAGTATTTT CASSSRLAGAGTDTQYF
NA TRBJ2-6 TRBV3-1/TRBV3-2 21 NA TGTGCCAGCAGCCAATTTCTTCCGGGGACAAGGGTTGGCTCTGGGGCCAACGTCCTGACTTTC CASSQFLPGTRVGSGANVLTF
NA TRBJ1-4 TRBV7-2 15 TRBD1 TGTGCCAGCAGCGGAACGGGACAGCCTAATGAAAAACTGTTTTTT CASSGTGQPNEKLFF
NA TRBJ1-1 TRBV4-3 15 TRBD1 TGCGCCAGCAGCCTACTGTTGACAGGGCCCACTGAAGCTTTCTTT CASSLLLTGPTEAFF
NA TRBJ2-1 TRBV10-3 15 TRBD2 TGTGCCATCAGCCCGCTAGCGGACGACTACAATGAGCAGTTCTTC CAISPLADDYNEQFF
NA TRBJ2-5 TRBV5-1 15 NA TGCGCCAGCAGCTTTCCGGGGGGCGGTCAAGAGACCCAGTACTTC CASSFPGGGQETQYF
NA TRBJ1-3 TRBV5-1 15 TRBD1 TGCGCCAGCAGCTTGAGCAGGGGGACTGGAAACACCATATATTTT CASSLSRGTGNTIYF
NA TRBJ2-3 TRBV4-1 14 TRBD1 TGCGCCAGCAGCCAAGGGGACAGGGAGGATACGCAGTATTTT CASSQGDREDTQYF
NA TRBJ1-2 TRBV28 13 NA TGTGCCAGCAGCCCCGACGAGGAGGGGGGCTACACCTTC CASSPDEEGGYTF
few TRBJ2-1 TRBV19 14 TRBD2 TGTGCCAGTAATAGCGGGAGTACCTACAATGAGCAGTTCTTC CASNSGSTYNEQFF
many TRBJ1-1 TRBV2 15 TRBD1 TGTGCCAGCAGTGATTTCGACAGGGGAGCCACTGAAGCTTTCTTT CASSDFDRGATEAFF
NA TRBJ1-1 TRBV2 14 NA TGTGCCAGCAGAGCGCGGTGGAGCAACACTGAAGCTTTCTTT CASRARWSNTEAFF
NA TRBJ2-1 TRBV6-5 15 TRBD2 TGTGCCAGCAGCCCCACTAGCGGGAGTAAAAATGAGCAGTTCTTC CASSPTSGSKNEQFF
NA TRBJ1-6 TRBV3-1/TRBV3-2 19 NA TGTGCCAGCAGGCGCATTACCGCGACGGGAAGCTCCTATAATTCACCCCTCCACTTT CASRRITATGSSYNSPLHF
NA TRBJ2-1 TRBV7-2 15 TRBD2 TGTGCCAGCAGCTTAAACCTAGCGGGAGGCAATGAGCAGTTCTTC CASSLNLAGGNEQFF
few TRBJ1-6 TRBV5-1 15 TRBD1 TGCGCCAGCAGCTCGGGAGGGACAGGGAATTCACCCCTCCACTTT CASSSGGTGNSPLHF
once TRBJ2-5 TRBV11-2 12 NA TGTGCCAGCGGCACAACGCAAGAGACCCAGTACTTC CASGTTQETQYF
NA TRBJ2-1 TRBV7-6 14 TRBD2 TGTGCCAGCAGCATTAGCGGGTCCTACAATGAGCAGTTCTTC CASSISGSYNEQFF
NA TRBJ1-3 TRBV19 15 TRBD1 TGTGCCAGTAGAGGACAGGCGCCCTCTGGAAACACCATATATTTT CASRGQAPSGNTIYF
NA TRBJ1-2 TRBV6-5 15 NA TGTGCCAGCAGAACACTCGGGGGTTATCACTATGGCTACACCTTC CASRTLGGYHYGYTF
NA TRBJ2-2 TRBV7-9 14 TRBD2 TGTGCCAGCAGCCATGGACTAGTTTCCGGGGAGCTGTTTTTT CASSHGLVSGELFF
NA TRBJ2-4 TRBV14 14 TRBD2 TGTGCCAGCAGCCCGCGGGGGGCCAGCAACATTCAGTACTTC CASSPRGASNIQYF
NA TRBJ1-1 TRBV4-1 17 NA TGCGCCAGCAGCCAAGATAGGCAGGGCGGCCATCTGAAGGGAGCTTTCTTT CASSQDRQGGHLKGAFF
NA TRBJ1-1 TRBV29-1 15 NA TGCAGCGTTGAAGATCCGGAGCCCGGAGGCACTGAAGCTTTCTTT CSVEDPEPGGTEAFF
NA TRBJ2-1 TRBV20-1 17 TRBD2 TGCAGTGCTAGTGACCTAGCGGGACTTAGCTCCTACAATGAGCAGTTCTTC CSASDLAGLSSYNEQFF
NA TRBJ1-1 TRBV11-3 14 NA TGTGCCAGCAAAAAGTCACACGCGAACACTGAAGCTTTCTTT CASKKSHANTEAFF
NA TRBJ1-5 TRBV19 15 TRBD1 TGTGCCAGTAGCCAATACAGGGGAATTAGTCAGCCCCAGCATTTT CASSQYRGISQPQHF
NA TRBJ2-2 TRBV4-1 16 NA TGCGCCAGCAGTCGTACTAGTCCCGCGAACACCGGGGAGCTGTTTTTT CASSRTSPANTGELFF
NA TRBJ2-2 TRBV10-1 14 TRBD1 TGCGCCAGCAGCCTCTTGACAGGGGCCGGGGAGCTGTTTTTT CASSLLTGAGELFF
NA TRBJ1-2 TRBV2 15 TRBD1 TGTGCCAGCAGTGAATTACAGGGGGCGCCGGGTGGCTACACCTTC CASSELQGAPGGYTF
NA TRBJ1-2 TRBV7-2 15 TRBD1 TGTGCCAGCAGCGCCGGACAGGGCGATAACTATGGCTACACCTTC CASSAGQGDNYGYTF
NA TRBJ1-2 TRBV6-5 12 NA TGTGCCAGCAGTTCGACTGGCTATGGCTACACCTTC CASSSTGYGYTF
NA TRBJ2-1 TRBV21-1 16 NA TGTGCCACTACCGGGTCTAGCGGGAGCTCCTACAATGAGCAGTTCTTC CATTGSSGSSYNEQFF
NA TRBJ1-6 TRBV7-8 14 NA TGTGCCAGCAGCTTAGGGGCAGTTAATTCACCCCTCCACTTT CASSLGAVNSPLHF
NA TRBJ2-1 TRBV7-2 18 TRBD2 TGTGCCAGCAGCGCAACCCAAGGGCTAGCGGGGGGATACAATGAGCAGTTCTTC CASSATQGLAGGYNEQFF